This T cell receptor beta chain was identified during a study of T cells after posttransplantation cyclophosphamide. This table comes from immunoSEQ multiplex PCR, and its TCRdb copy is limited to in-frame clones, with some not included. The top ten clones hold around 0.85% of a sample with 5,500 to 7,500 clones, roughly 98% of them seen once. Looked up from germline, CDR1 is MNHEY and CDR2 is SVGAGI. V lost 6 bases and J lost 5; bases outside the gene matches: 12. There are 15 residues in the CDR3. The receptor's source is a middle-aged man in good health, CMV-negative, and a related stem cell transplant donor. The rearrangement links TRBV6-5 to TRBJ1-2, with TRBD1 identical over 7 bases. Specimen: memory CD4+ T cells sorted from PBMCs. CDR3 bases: TGTGCCAGCAGCCCTCCCGACAGGGATCTATATGGCTACACCTTC. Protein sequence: CASSPPDRDLYGYTF.